The source of this T cell receptor (beta chain) is a study of T-cell memory formation after mild COVID-19. Amplification by 5'RACE using constant-segment primers produced TCR alpha and TCR beta cDNA libraries that carried sample barcodes and UMIs. TCRdb called the 5' RACE reads again in MiXCR, with one record for every CDR3 protein. Among about 50,000 distinct CDR3 sequences listed, roughly 9% were seen once. This clonotype was recorded many times. The antigen is undetermined. This CDR3 spans 11 amino acids. Germline V gene data show CDR1 as SQVTM and CDR2 as ANQGSEA. Trimming at V came to 6 bases and at J to 5 bases, leaving 2 bases not matched to a gene. Study outcomes and limitations: Among contracting clones, CD4+ were mainly CM/EM and CD8+ enriched in EMRA. CD4/CD8 balance held among clones contracting day 15 to 85, and later expanders leaned CD4+. SARS-CoV-2 specificity was not confirmed for second-wave clones peaking on day 37.

The receptor's source is an adult woman who had mild COVID-19 (a few samples of this study predate the infection). Cell type and time point are not known. The J gene is TRBJ2-3, the V gene TRBV29-1, with 7 positions matching TRBD1. The source material was PBMCs or a T cell subset sorted from them (not recorded which). In DNA form, the CDR3 reads TGCAGCGTGGACAGGCTAGATACGCAGTATTTT. The encoded protein is CSVDRLDTQYF.